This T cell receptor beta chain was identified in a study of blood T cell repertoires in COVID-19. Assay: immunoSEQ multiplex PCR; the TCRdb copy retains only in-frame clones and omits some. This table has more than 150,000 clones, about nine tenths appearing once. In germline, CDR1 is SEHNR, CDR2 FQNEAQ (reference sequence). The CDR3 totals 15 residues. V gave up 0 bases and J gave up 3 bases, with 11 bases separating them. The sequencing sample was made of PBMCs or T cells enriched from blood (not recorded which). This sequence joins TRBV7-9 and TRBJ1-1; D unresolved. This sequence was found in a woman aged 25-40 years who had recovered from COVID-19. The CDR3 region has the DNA TGTGCCAGCAGCTTAGCGATCGGGGTGGACACTGAAGCTTTCTTT. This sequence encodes CASSLAIGVDTEAFF.